The 23 T cell receptor beta chains reported below all come from one sample, sequenced in a study of cytomegalovirus exposure and HLA in healthy donors. This PCR relied on a set of 60 Vbeta primers and 13 Jbeta primers. Libraries were prepared by immunoSEQ multiplex PCR; TCRdb keeps only in-frame clonotypes and omits some of them. This sample has 100,000 to 150,000 clones, with around 80% found just once. Sample: PBMCs. These receptors all come from a boy between 2 and 15 years old in good health and CMV-seronegative.

This chain uses TRBV7-6 with TRBJ1-4; 9 bases match TRBD1. Germline lookup yields CDR1 SGHVS and CDR2 FNYEAQ. The trim removed 4 bases at V and 8 bases at J, leaving 8 bases unmatched. The CDR3 totals 15 residues. This CDR3 reads CASSSLTGGGEKLFF. CDR3 sequence (DNA): TGTGCCAGCAGCTCCCTGACAGGGGGGGGAGAAAAACTGTTTTTT.

J is TRBJ1-4 and V is TRBV19; D is possibly TRBD1 (6 bases). The V end lost 5 bases, the J end lost 4 bases, and 11 bases lay between the germline ends. The germline V gene has CDR1 LNHDA and CDR2 SQIVND (reference sequence). The CDR3 has 14 residues. CDR3 DNA: TGTGCCAGTAGTTTTACAGGGTTTAATGAAAAACTGTTTTTT. Translating it yields CASSFTGFNEKLFF. Variable domain in full (rest from reference TRBV19 and TRBJ1-4): DGGITQSPKYLFRKEGQNVTLSCEQNLNHDAMYWYRQDPGQGLRLIYYSQIVNDFQKGDIAEGYSVSREKKESFPLTVTSAQKNPTAFYLCASSFTGFNEKLFFGSGTQLSVL.

This clone was detected only a few times. CDR3 in amino acids: CASMETDHSGNTIYF. Written as DNA, the CDR3 is TGTGCCAGCATGGAGACAGATCACTCTGGAAACACCATATATTTT. The gene calls are TRBV6-5 and TRBJ1-3, with D possibly matching TRBD1 (5 bases). V shed 7 bases and J shed 0 bases, with 13 bases lying between them. The CDR3 consists of 15 residues. The germline CDR1 and CDR2 sequences are MNHEY and SVGAGI.

The chain carries TRBV7-2 and TRBJ2-1; 9 nucleotides align to TRBD2. V dropped 5 bases and J dropped 9; count of bases not matched to a gene: 11. Germline loops: CDR1 SGHTA, CDR2 FQGNSA. The CDR3 runs 15 residues. The CDR3 DNA is TGTGCCAGCAGCCGAGAGCGGCGGGGGGGCTTTGAGCAGTTCTTC. Translated: CASSRERRGGFEQFF.

This clone was recorded only once. V is TRBV6-6 and J is TRBJ1-1, with D maybe TRBD1 (5 bases). Trimming pared 6 bases from V and 5 bases from J, leaving 22 bases between. This CDR3 has 16 amino acids. Germline V CDR1 and CDR2: MNHNY, SVGAGI (reference sequence). The CDR3 here is CASRTLWAGGETEAFF. CDR3 coding DNA: TGTGCCAGCAGGACCTTGTGGGCCGGAGGGGAAACTGAAGCTTTCTTT.

The rearrangement links TRBV6-5 to TRBJ2-3; 10 positions match TRBD2. The trim removed 0 bases at V and 7 bases at J, leaving 7 bases unmatched. The CDR3 spans 16 residues. Germline V gives CDR1 MNHEY, CDR2 SVGAGI. CDR3 in amino acids: CASSYSLAGGSYTQYF. Written as DNA, the CDR3 is TGTGCCAGCAGTTACTCGTTAGCGGGAGGATCTTATACGCAGTATTTT.

The V gene is TRBV2, the J gene TRBJ1-1; D gene uncertain. V lost 3 bases to trimming and J lost 5 bases, with 10 bases between them. This CDR3 is built from 13 residues. Per the germline V gene, CDR1 is SNHLY and CDR2 is FYNNEI. CDR3 residues: CASSERERTEAFF. The CDR3 nucleotides read TGTGCCAGCAGTGAGAGGGAGAGGACTGAAGCTTTCTTT.

This CDR3 is CASSQRTGGSYEQYF. The DNA for the CDR3 is TGCGCCAGCAGCCAAAGGACAGGGGGTTCCTACGAGCAGTACTTC. The chain carries TRBV4-3 and TRBJ2-7, with 10 positions matching TRBD1. CDR3 size: 15 residues. CDR1 and CDR2 from the germline V gene are LGHNA and YSLEER. V lost 2 bases and J lost 1; bases outside the gene matches: 2.

This rearrangement joins TRBV27 to TRBJ2-5; D remains ambiguous. The CDR3 is 14 residues long. Trimming stripped 0 bases from V and 0 bases from J, with 5 bases between. Germline CDR1 MNHEY, CDR2 SMNVEV (reference sequence). The CDR3 loop reads CASSLSGYQETQYF. CDR3 sequence (DNA): TGTGCCAGCAGTTTATCGGGCTACCAAGAGACCCAGTACTTC.

This chain joins TRBV11-3 and TRBJ2-3; 15 bases align to TRBD2. V shed 5 bases and J 6 bases; nucleotides not matched to a gene: 3. The CDR3 is made up of 15 amino acids. The germline V gene has CDR1 SGHNT and CDR2 YENEEA. The CDR3 sequence: CASSRGTSGGDTQYF. In nucleotides, the CDR3 is TGTGCCAGCAGCCGCGGGACTAGCGGGGGGGATACGCAGTATTTT.

This chain joins TRBV15 and TRBJ2-3; D is possibly TRBD1 (6 bases). From germline, CDR1 is LNHNV and CDR2 YYDKDF (reference sequence). The CDR3 contains 16 residues. V lost 4 bases to trimming and J lost 7 bases, with 21 bases between them. CDR3 nucleotides: TGTGCCACCAGCAAAGACAGGATCCCCCGACCGAATACGCAGTATTTT. Translation gives CATSKDRIPRPNTQYF.

The chain is built from TRBV23-1 and TRBJ1-5; TRBD1 aligns across 8 bases. TRBV23-1 is flagged as an ORF with uncertain function. V gave up 6 bases and J gave up 2 bases; unmatched junction bases: 21. CDR3 length equals 20 residues. CDR3 residues: CASRPPGGRDRRGGNQPQHF. For the CDR3, the DNA is TGCGCCAGCAGACCCCCCGGAGGCCGGGACAGGCGGGGAGGCAATCAGCCCCAGCATTTT.

The rearrangement joins TRBV2 to TRBJ1-1; D is uncertain. Germline CDR1 SNHLY, CDR2 FYNNEI. The CDR3 covers 14 residues. Trimming removed 0 bases at V and 0 bases at J, with 5 bases between. CDR3 amino acids: CASSEAPMNTEAFF. CDR3 sequence (DNA): TGTGCCAGCAGTGAAGCCCCAATGAACACTGAAGCTTTCTTT.

This clone turned up a few times. V is TRBV9 and J is TRBJ2-1, with D tentatively TRBD1 (5 bases). The CDR3 runs 16 residues. In germline, CDR1 is SGDLS, CDR2 YYNGEE. V was trimmed by 0 bases and J by 0 bases, leaving 10 bases between them. CDR3 sequence: CASSVGSDISYNEQFF. The DNA of the CDR3 is TGTGCCAGCAGCGTAGGGTCGGACATCTCCTACAATGAGCAGTTCTTC.

CDR3 nucleotides: TGTGCCAGCAGGCCCGACAGGGCCGTTAATGAAAAACTGTTTTTT. Its translation: CASRPDRAVNEKLFF. The chain has TRBV6-6 and TRBJ1-4, with 7 bases aligning to TRBD1. The length of the CDR3 is 15 residues. Per the germline V gene, CDR1 is MNHNY and CDR2 is SVGAGI (reference sequence). With 6 bases clipped from V and 4 bases from J, the junction kept 8 bases outside the gene matches.

This chain connects TRBV6-5 to TRBJ1-2, with a tentative D call TRBD1 (5 bases). This CDR3 is built from 14 residues. Per the germline V gene, CDR1 is MNHEY and CDR2 is SVGAGI. The V end was cut by 2 bases, the J end by 8 bases, with 15 bases between. CDR3 sequence reads: CASSYREGRLGYTF. The CDR3 bases are TGTGCCAGCAGTTACCGGGAGGGGCGCTTAGGCTACACCTTC.

CDR3 in DNA: TGTGCCACCAGCAGGACGACCCAGGGGGCCGTGACCCAGTACTTC. Translation: CATSRTTQGAVTQYF. The rearrangement joins TRBV15 to TRBJ2-5; TRBD1 matches at 8 bases. The V segment lost 3 bases and the J segment 7 bases; nucleotides outside the gene matches: 10. The CDR3 covers 15 residues. Germline CDR1 and CDR2: LNHNV and YYDKDF (reference sequence).

About this clone itself: Within the sample, other DNA sequences also encode this same CDR3. The rearrangement links TRBV2 to TRBJ1-2, with a possible D match to TRBD1 (5 bases). Germline V gene lookup returns CDR1 SNHLY and CDR2 FYNNEI. The CDR3 is 13 residues long. Trimming cost V 5 bases and J 11 bases, with 18 bases left between them. CDR3 residues: CASSQGPLGGYTF. The CDR3 region has the DNA TGTGCCAGCAGTCAGGGTCCTTTGGGAGGTTACACCTTC. Variable domain in full (rest from reference TRBV2 and TRBJ1-2): EPEVTQTPSHQVTQMGQEVILRCVPISNHLYFYWYRQILGQKVEFLVSFYNNEISEKSEIFDDQFSVERPDGSNFTLKIRSTKLEDSAMYFCASSQGPLGGYTFGSGTRLTVV.

The chain joins TRBV5-6 to TRBJ1-1, with 8 bases aligning to TRBD1. Germline CDR1 is SGHDT and CDR2 is YYEEEE. V shed 0 bases and J 10 bases; nucleotides not matched to a gene: 17. The CDR3 consists of 17 residues. CDR3 amino acids: CASSLDRTGLLWGGAFF. The CDR3 DNA reads TGTGCCAGCAGCTTGGATCGGACAGGGCTACTATGGGGGGGAGCTTTCTTT.

This chain uses TRBV9 with TRBJ2-3; 7 nucleotides align to TRBD2. CDR1 is SGDLS, CDR2 YYNGEE, per germline. With V trimmed by 0 bases and J by 9 bases, 13 bases remained unmatched. The CDR3 is 16 amino acids. In DNA form, the CDR3 reads TGTGCCAGCAGCGTAGAACGGGAGGACCCATCCAGCACGCAGTATTTT. Encoded protein: CASSVEREDPSSTQYF.

This clone was seen a few times. V and J are TRBV5-1 and TRBJ1-3, with D hard to call. Germline V gene sequence: CDR1 SGHRS, CDR2 YFSETQ. Trimming took 0 bases from V and 0 from J, leaving 4 bases between them. The CDR3 is 14 amino acids. CDR3 bases: TGCGCCAGCAGCTTGGACAGCTCTGGAAACACCATATATTTT. The encoded protein is CASSLDSSGNTIYF. Based on the CDR3 plus reference TRBV5-1 and TRBJ1-3, the full variable domain is KAGVTQTPRYLIKTRGQQVTLSCSPISGHRSVSWYQQTPGQGLQFLFEYFSETQRNKGNFPGRFSGRQFSNSRSEMNVSTLELGDSALYLCASSLDSSGNTIYFGEGSWLTVV.

This clone was detected only a few times. The chain links TRBV5-6 to TRBJ1-2; D uncertain. Trimming took off 2 bases at V and 5 bases at J, with 10 bases between the two ends. The CDR3 runs to 13 residues. Germline V gene sequence: CDR1 SGHDT, CDR2 YYEEEE. The CDR3 sequence is CASSFPADYGYTF. The CDR3 bases are TGTGCCAGCAGCTTTCCGGCGGATTATGGCTACACCTTC.

This sequence joins TRBV6-1 and TRBJ1-4; D is unclear. V lost 3 bases and J lost 6, with 11 bases in between. Germline CDR1 and CDR2: MNHNS and SASEGT. CDR3 length equals 14 residues. Here the CDR3 DNA reads TGTGCCAGCAGTGACTGGAGCATGGATGAAAAACTGTTTTTT. Protein: CASSDWSMDEKLFF.